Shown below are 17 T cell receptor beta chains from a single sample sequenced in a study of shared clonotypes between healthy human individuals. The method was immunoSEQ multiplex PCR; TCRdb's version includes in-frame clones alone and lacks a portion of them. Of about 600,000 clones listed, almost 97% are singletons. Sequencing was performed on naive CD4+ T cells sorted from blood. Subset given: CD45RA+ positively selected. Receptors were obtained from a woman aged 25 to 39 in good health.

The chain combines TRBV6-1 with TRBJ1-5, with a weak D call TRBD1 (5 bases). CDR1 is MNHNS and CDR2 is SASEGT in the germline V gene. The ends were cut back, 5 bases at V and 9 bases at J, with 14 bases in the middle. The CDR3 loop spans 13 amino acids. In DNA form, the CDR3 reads TGTGCCAGCAGTAACTCTCGGGGGTCGCCCCAGCATTTT. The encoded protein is CASSNSRGSPQHF.

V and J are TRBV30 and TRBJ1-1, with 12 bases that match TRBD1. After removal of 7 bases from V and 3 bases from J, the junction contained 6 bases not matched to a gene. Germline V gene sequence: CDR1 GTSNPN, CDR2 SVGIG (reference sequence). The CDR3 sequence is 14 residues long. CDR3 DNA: TGTGCCTACTCGGGACAGGGGGCGGACACTGAAGCTTTCTTT. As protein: CAYSGQGADTEAFF.

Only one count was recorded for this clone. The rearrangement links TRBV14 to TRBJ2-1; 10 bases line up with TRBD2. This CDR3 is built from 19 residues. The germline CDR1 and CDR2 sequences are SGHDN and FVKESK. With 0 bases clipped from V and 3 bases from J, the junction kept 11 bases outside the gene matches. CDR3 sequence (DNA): TGTGCCAGCAGCCAAGATCTCGGCCCTAGCGGGAGTCTCTACAATGAGCAGTTCTTC. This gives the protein CASSQDLGPSGSLYNEQFF.

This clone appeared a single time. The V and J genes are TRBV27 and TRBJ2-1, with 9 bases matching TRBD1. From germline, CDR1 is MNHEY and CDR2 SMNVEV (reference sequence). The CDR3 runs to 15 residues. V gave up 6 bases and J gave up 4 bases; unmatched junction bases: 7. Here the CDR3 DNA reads TGTGCCAGCAGCAGAGACAGGGGGGAATACAATGAGCAGTTCTTC. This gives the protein CASSRDRGEYNEQFF.

The CDR3 loop is CASSRLIAGDTGELFF. In DNA form, the CDR3 reads TGCGCCAGCAGCCGCCTTATAGCGGGAGACACCGGGGAGCTGTTTTTT. V gene TRBV4-1 combines with J gene TRBJ2-2; 9 nucleotides match TRBD2. V lost 4 bases to trimming and J lost 3 bases; unmatched junction nucleotides: 6. The CDR3 covers 16 residues. Germline V lookup: CDR1 MGHRA, CDR2 YSYEKL.

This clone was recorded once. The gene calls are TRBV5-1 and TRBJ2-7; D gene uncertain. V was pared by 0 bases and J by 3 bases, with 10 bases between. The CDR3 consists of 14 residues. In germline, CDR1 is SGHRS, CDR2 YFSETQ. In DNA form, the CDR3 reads TGCGCCAGCAGCTTGGGAGACGGAGACTACGAGCAGTACTTC. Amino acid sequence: CASSLGDGDYEQYF.

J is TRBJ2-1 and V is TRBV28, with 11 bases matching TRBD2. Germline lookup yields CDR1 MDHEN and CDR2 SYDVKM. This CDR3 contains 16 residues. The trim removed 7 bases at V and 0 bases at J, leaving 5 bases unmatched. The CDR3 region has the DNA TGTGCCAGCAAGAGGACTAGCGGGCGCTCCTACAATGAGCAGTTCTTC. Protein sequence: CASKRTSGRSYNEQFF.

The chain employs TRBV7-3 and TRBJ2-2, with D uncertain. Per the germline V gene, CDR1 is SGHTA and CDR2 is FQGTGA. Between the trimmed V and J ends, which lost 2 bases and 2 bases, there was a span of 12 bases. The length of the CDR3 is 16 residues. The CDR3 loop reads CASSLSPPRNTGELFF. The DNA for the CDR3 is TGTGCCAGCAGCTTATCACCCCCTAGAAACACCGGGGAGCTGTTTTTT.

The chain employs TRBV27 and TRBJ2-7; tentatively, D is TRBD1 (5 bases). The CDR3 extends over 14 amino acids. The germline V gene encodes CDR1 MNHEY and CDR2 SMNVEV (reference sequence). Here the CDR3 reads CASKSVGQPYEQYF. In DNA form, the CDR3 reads TGTGCTTCAAAGTCAGTTGGACAACCCTACGAGCAGTACTTC.

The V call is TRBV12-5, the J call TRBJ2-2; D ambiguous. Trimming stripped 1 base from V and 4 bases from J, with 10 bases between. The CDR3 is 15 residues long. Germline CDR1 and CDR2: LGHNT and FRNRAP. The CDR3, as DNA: TGTGCTAGTGGTTTGGCCCCAGACGCCACCGGGGAGCTGTTTTTT. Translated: CASGLAPDATGELFF.

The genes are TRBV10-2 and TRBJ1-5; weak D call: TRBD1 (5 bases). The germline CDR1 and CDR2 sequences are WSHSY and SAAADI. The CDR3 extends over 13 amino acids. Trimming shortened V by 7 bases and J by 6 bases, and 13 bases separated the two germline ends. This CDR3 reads CASTRGVAQPQHF. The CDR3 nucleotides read TGCGCCAGCACTCGAGGGGTGGCTCAGCCCCAGCATTTT.

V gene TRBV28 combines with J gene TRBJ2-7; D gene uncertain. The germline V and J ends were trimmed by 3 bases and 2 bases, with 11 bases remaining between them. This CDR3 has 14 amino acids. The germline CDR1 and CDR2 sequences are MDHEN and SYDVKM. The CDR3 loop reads CASSFWAETYEQYF. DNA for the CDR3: TGTGCCAGCAGTTTCTGGGCCGAAACCTACGAGCAGTACTTC.

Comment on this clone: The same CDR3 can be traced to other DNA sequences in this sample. CDR3 coding DNA: TGTGCCAGTAGTACGGGACCGGGAAACACCATATATTTT. As protein: CASSTGPGNTIYF. The chain is built from TRBV19 and TRBJ1-3; D may be TRBD1 (5 bases). V was cut by 4 bases and J by 4 bases, with 8 bases left in between. The CDR3 loop spans 13 amino acids. Per germline, CDR1 LNHDA and CDR2 SQIVND (reference sequence).

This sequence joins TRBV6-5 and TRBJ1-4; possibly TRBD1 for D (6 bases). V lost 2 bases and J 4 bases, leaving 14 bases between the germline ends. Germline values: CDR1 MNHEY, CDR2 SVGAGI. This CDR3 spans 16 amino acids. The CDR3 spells CASSYVPGENNEKLFF. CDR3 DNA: TGTGCCAGCAGTTACGTCCCAGGGGAAAATAATGAAAAACTGTTTTTT.

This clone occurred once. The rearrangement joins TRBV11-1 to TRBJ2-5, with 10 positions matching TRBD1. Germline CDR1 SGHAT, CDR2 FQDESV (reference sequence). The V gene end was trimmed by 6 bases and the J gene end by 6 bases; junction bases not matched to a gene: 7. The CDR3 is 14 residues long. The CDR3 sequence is CASRQTGGLKTQYF. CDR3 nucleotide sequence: TGTGCCAGCAGACAGACAGGGGGCCTAAAGACCCAGTACTTC. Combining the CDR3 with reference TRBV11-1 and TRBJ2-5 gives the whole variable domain EAEVAQSPRYKITEKSQAVAFWCDPISGHATLYWYRQILGQGPELLVQFQDESVVDDSQLPKDRFSAERLKGVDSTLKIQPAELGDSAMYLCASRQTGGLKTQYFGPGTRLLVL.

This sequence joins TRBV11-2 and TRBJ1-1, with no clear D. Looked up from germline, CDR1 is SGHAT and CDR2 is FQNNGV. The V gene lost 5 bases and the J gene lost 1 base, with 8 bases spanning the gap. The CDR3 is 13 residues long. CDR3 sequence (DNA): TGTGCCAGCAGCGCGTCCTCGAACACTGAAGCTTTCTTT. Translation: CASSASSNTEAFF.

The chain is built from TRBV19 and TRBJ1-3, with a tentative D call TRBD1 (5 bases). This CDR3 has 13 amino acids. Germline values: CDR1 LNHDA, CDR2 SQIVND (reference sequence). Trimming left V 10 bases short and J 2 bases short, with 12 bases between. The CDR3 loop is CATEQAAGNTIYF. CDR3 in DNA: TGTGCCACGGAACAGGCGGCTGGAAACACCATATATTTT.